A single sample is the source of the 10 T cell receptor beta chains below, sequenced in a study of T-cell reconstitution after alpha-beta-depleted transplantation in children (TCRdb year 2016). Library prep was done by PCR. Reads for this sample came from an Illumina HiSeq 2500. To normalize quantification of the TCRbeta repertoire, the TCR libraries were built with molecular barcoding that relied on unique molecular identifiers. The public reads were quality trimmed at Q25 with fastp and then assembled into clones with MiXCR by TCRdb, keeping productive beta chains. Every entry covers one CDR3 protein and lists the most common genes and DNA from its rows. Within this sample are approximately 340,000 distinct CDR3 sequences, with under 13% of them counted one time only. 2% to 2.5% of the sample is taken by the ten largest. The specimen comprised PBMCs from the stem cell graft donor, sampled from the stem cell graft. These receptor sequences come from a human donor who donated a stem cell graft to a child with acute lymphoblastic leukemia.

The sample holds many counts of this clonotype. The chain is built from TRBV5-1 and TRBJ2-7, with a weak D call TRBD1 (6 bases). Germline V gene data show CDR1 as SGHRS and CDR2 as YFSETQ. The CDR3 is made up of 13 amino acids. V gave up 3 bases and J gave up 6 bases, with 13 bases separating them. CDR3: CASSWTQGREQYF. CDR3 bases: TGCGCCAGCAGCTGGACACAGGGACGCGAGCAGTACTTC.

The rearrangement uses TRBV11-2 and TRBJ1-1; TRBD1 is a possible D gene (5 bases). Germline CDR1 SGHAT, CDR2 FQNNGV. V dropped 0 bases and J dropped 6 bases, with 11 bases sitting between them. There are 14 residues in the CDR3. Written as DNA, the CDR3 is TGTGCCAGCAGCTTAGAGTGGTGGGGCTCTGAAGCTTTCTTT. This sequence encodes CASSLEWWGSEAFF.

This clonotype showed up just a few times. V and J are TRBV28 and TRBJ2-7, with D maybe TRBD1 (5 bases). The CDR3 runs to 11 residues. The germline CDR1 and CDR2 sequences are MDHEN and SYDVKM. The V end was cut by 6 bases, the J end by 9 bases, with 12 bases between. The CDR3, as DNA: TGTGCCAGCAGGTGGGGCAGCAGGCAGTACTTC. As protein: CASRWGSRQYF.

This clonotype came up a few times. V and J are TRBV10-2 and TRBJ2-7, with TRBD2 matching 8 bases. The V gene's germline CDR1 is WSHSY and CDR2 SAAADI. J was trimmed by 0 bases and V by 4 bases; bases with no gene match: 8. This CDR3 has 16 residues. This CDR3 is CASSGLATSDSYEQYF. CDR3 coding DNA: TGCGCCAGCAGTGGGCTGGCGACTAGCGACTCCTACGAGCAGTACTTC.

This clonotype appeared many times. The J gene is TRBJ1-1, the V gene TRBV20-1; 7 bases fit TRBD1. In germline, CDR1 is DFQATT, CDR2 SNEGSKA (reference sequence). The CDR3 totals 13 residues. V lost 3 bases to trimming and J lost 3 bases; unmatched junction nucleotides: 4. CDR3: CSASSTGDTEAFF. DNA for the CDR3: TGCAGTGCTAGTTCTACAGGGGACACTGAAGCTTTCTTT.

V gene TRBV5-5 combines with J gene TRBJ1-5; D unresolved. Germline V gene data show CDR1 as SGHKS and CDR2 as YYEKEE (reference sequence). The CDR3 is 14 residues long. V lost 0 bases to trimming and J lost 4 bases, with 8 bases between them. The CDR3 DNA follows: TGTGCCAGCAGCTTGGGGGCAGAGAATCAGCCCCAGCATTTT. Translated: CASSLGAENQPQHF. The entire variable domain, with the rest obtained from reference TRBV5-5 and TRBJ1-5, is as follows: DAGVTQSPTHLIKTRGQQVTLRCSPISGHKSVSWYQQVLGQGPQFIFQYYEKEERGRGNFPDRFSARQFPNYSSELNVNALLLGDSALYLCASSLGAENQPQHFGDGTRLSIL.

The chain's CDR3 is CASTVAENIQYF. Here the CDR3 DNA reads TGTGCCAGCACAGTGGCCGAAAACATTCAGTACTTC. The chain uses TRBV6-1 and TRBJ2-4; D is uncertain. This CDR3 spans 12 amino acids. Trimming took off 7 bases at V and 5 bases at J, with 9 bases between the two ends. CDR1 is MNHNS and CDR2 is SASEGT in the germline V gene.

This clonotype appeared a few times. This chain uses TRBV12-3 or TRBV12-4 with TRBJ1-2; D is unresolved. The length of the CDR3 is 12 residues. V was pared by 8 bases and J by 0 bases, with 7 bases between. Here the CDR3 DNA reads TGTGCCAGCCGGGCCACTAACTATGGCTACACCTTC. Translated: CASRATNYGYTF.

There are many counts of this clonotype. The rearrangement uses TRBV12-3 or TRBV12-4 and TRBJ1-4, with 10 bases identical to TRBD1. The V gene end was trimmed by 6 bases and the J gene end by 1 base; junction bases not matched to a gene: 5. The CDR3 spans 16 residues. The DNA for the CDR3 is TGTGCCAGCAGCCGACAGGGGGCGGGAACTAATGAAAAACTGTTTTTT. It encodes CASSRQGAGTNEKLFF.

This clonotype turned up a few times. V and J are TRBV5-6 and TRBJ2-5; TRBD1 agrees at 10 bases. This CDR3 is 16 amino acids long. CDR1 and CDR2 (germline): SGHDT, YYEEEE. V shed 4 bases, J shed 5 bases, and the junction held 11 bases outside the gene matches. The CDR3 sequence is CASSLRGQGVLETQYF. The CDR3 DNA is TGTGCCAGCAGCCTACGTGGACAGGGGGTTTTGGAGACCCAGTACTTC.